These T cell receptor beta chains were read from a single sample in a study of cytomegalovirus exposure and HLA in healthy donors. Assay: immunoSEQ multiplex PCR; the TCRdb copy retains only in-frame clones and omits some. The sample consists of some 80,000 clones, roughly 94% of them appearing once. Sample: PBMCs. The receptors stem from a woman aged 18-29 years in good health and CMV-seronegative. Each CDR3 is given with its conserved first and last residue. Fields, in order: J gene, clone size, D gene, V gene, CDR3 protein, CDR3 DNA. D genes are given only for firm matches. A clone size is listed for some rows: how often the clone was seen (once, few, many), or a class if it is expanded.

J: TRBJ2-1
size: .
D: TRBD2
V: TRBV6-4
CDR3: CASSDGTSGNEQFF
DNA: TGTGCCAGCAGTGACGGGACTAGCGGGAATGAGCAGTTCTTC

J: TRBJ2-1
size: .
D: TRBD2
V: TRBV5-1
CDR3: CASSPLLAEDEQFF
DNA: TGCGCCAGCAGCCCACTACTAGCGGAGGATGAGCAGTTCTTC

J: TRBJ2-7
size: .
D: TRBD2
V: TRBV5-4
CDR3: CASSARDYAYEQYF
DNA: TGTGCCAGCAGCGCCCGGGACTACGCCTACGAGCAGTACTTC

J: TRBJ1-4
size: .
D: TRBD1
V: TRBV6-5
CDR3: CASSFDRGSEKLFF
DNA: TGTGCCAGCAGTTTCGACAGGGGAAGCGAAAAACTGTTTTTT

J: TRBJ2-1
size: once
D: TRBD2
V: TRBV7-2
CDR3: CASSLASAGVVGYEQFF
DNA: TGTGCCAGCAGCTTAGCTTCCGCGGGAGTAGTGGGGTATGAGCAGTTCTTC

J: TRBJ2-5
size: .
D: .
V: TRBV2
CDR3: CASKAEETQYF
DNA: TGTGCCAGCAAGGCGGAAGAGACCCAGTACTTC

J: TRBJ2-1
size: .
D: .
V: TRBV4-1
CDR3: CASSHIAEGNNEQFF
DNA: TGCGCCAGCAGCCACATAGCGGAGGGGAATAATGAGCAGTTCTTC

J: TRBJ1-5
size: .
D: TRBD1
V: TRBV19
CDR3: CASTQGRIQPQHF
DNA: TGTGCCAGTACACAGGGGAGGATTCAGCCCCAGCATTTT

J: TRBJ2-7
size: .
D: .
V: TRBV19
CDR3: CASSAGPYEQYF
DNA: TGTGCCAGTAGTGCGGGACCCTACGAGCAGTACTTC

J: TRBJ2-3
size: .
D: .
V: TRBV27
CDR3: CASSLGASTDTQYF
DNA: TGTGCCAGCAGTTTGGGGGCTAGCACAGATACGCAGTATTTT

J: TRBJ2-7
size: .
D: .
V: TRBV11-3
CDR3: CASSLRQGQTYEQYF
DNA: TGTGCCAGCAGCTTGAGGCAGGGTCAAACCTACGAGCAGTACTTC

J: TRBJ2-1
size: .
D: .
V: TRBV2
CDR3: CASSWVVGDYNEQFF
DNA: TGTGCCAGCAGTTGGGTGGTCGGGGATTACAATGAGCAGTTCTTC

J: TRBJ2-7
size: .
D: .
V: TRBV29-1
CDR3: CSVEWTEEQYF
DNA: TGCAGCGTTGAATGGACAGAGGAGCAGTACTTC

J: TRBJ2-4
size: few
D: .
V: TRBV6-1
CDR3: CASSESWGVGLAKNIQYF
DNA: TGTGCCAGCAGTGAAAGTTGGGGGGTAGGGTTAGCCAAAAACATTCAGTACTTC

J: TRBJ1-3
size: .
D: .
V: TRBV6-1
CDR3: CASSSHQGGNTIYF
DNA: TGTGCCAGCAGTTCCCACCAGGGGGGAAACACCATATATTTT

J: TRBJ1-5
size: once
D: TRBD1
V: TRBV11-2
CDR3: CASSGDRGQPQHF
DNA: TGTGCCAGCAGCGGTGACAGGGGTCAGCCCCAGCATTTT

J: TRBJ1-5
size: once
D: .
V: TRBV6-5
CDR3: CASSTRSNQPQHF
DNA: TGTGCCAGCAGTACGAGGAGCAATCAGCCCCAGCATTTT

J: TRBJ2-3
size: .
D: .
V: TRBV5-1
CDR3: CASSSRMGASTDTQYF
DNA: TGCGCCAGCAGCTCCCGGATGGGGGCTAGCACAGATACGCAGTATTTT

J: TRBJ1-1
size: .
D: .
V: TRBV5-1
CDR3: CASSWLGQNTEAFF
DNA: TGCGCCAGCAGCTGGCTGGGGCAAAACACTGAAGCTTTCTTT

J: TRBJ1-4
size: .
D: .
V: TRBV11-2
CDR3: CASSLNRVANEKLFF
DNA: TGTGCCAGCAGCTTGAACAGGGTGGCAAATGAAAAACTGTTTTTT

J: TRBJ2-7
size: .
D: TRBD2
V: TRBV4-1
CDR3: CASSQDLAGSSYEQYF
DNA: TGCGCCAGCAGCCAAGATCTAGCGGGGAGCTCCTACGAGCAGTACTTC

J: TRBJ2-1
size: .
D: .
V: TRBV11-3
CDR3: CASSLDNVVGNEQFF
DNA: TGTGCCAGCAGCTTAGATAACGTAGTCGGGAATGAGCAGTTCTTC

J: TRBJ2-5
size: .
D: .
V: TRBV4-1
CDR3: CASSDFLRLETQYF
DNA: TGCGCCAGCAGCGATTTTCTGAGGCTAGAGACCCAGTACTTC

J: TRBJ2-7
size: .
D: TRBD1
V: TRBV6-5
CDR3: CASSQDRHASYEQYF
DNA: TGTGCCAGCAGCCAGGACAGGCATGCTTCCTACGAGCAGTACTTC